This is a list of T cell receptor beta chains from one sample in a study of cytomegalovirus exposure and HLA in healthy donors. Data came from immunoSEQ multiplex PCR; TCRdb stores just in-frame clones and leaves some out. The sample contains some 180,000 clones, about 70% of which appear only once. Sequencing used PBMCs. Receptors originate from a woman in her thirties in good health and CMV-seronegative. CDR3s include the opening cysteine and the closing phenylalanine or tryptophan.

CDR3 protein: CASSLLGPTDTQYF; V gene: TRBV9; J gene: TRBJ2-3
CDR3 protein: CASSIGGVYEQYF; V gene: TRBV19; J gene: TRBJ2-7
CDR3 protein: CSVASEGGAQHF; V gene: TRBV29-1; J gene: TRBJ1-5
CDR3 protein: CASSFLAESSYEQYF; V gene: TRBV27; J gene: TRBJ2-7
CDR3 protein: CASRTGTGISYEQYF; V gene: TRBV28; J gene: TRBJ2-7
CDR3 protein: CASTPTSGTVYEQYF; V gene: TRBV7-2; J gene: TRBJ2-7
CDR3 protein: CASSTRFPPDSPLHF; V gene: TRBV6-5; J gene: TRBJ1-6
CDR3 protein: CAWNRGRRNYGYTF; V gene: TRBV30; J gene: TRBJ1-2
CDR3 protein: CASSVFWYGEEFF; V gene: TRBV9; J gene: TRBJ2-1
CDR3 protein: CASSRRGSGNTIYF; V gene: TRBV9; J gene: TRBJ1-3
CDR3 protein: CASSVGQGRTGELFF; V gene: TRBV6-1; J gene: TRBJ2-2